This T cell receptor beta chain was obtained from a study of T cells after yellow fever vaccination. Trimming left V 6 bases short and J 11 bases short, with 7 bases between. This CDR3 spans 10 amino acids. Germline V gene lookup returns CDR1 LNHDA and CDR2 SQIVND (reference sequence). 5'RACE template switching produced TCR cDNA carrying a universal primer site and UMIs. TCRdb called the 5' RACE reads again in MiXCR, with one record for every CDR3 protein. The sample yields about 130,000 distinct CDR3 sequences, more than 6.5% seen once. The receptor's source is a man aged 18 to 29 who received the YFV17D yellow fever vaccine. The genes are TRBV19 and TRBJ1-4; no reliable D call. The sample in question was CD4+ T cells sorted from PBMCs, obtained more than 8 days after the first yellow fever vaccination. The CDR3 bases are TGTGCCAGTAGGCGGGATAAACTGTTTTTT. Amino acids: CASRRDKLFF.